Listed below are T cell receptor beta chains from one sample, sequenced in a study of patients and donors after allogeneic stem cell transplantation. Using its own MiXCR run on the RT-PCR reads, TCRdb lists one record per CDR3 protein. The table has about 160,000 distinct CDR3 sequences, roughly 35% seen once. Input material: blood, either unsorted or a sorted T cell fraction (not recorded which). The origin of the receptors is a human donor who was either an allogeneic HSCT recipient or a stem cell or donor lymphocyte infusion donor (not recorded which). It is not recorded whose cells these are; they may come from a transplant donor. The CDR3 runs from the conserved cysteine through the conserved F or W. The D gene is left open where the match is weak. For some rows the clone size is stated as once, few or many, or as a class when expanded; others skip it.

TRBV4-2,-,TRBJ2-4,TRBD1,CATGTGGGKNIQYF,TGTGCCACAGGGACAGGGGGTGGGAAAAACATTCAGTACTTC
TRBV12-3/TRBV12-4,-,TRBJ1-2,-,CARDPANGYTF,TGTGCCAGAGACCCCGCGAACGGCTACACCTTC
TRBV20-1,few,TRBJ2-6,-,CSASLEGYGANVLTF,TGCAGTGCTAGTCTCGAGGGGTATGGGGCCAACGTCCTGACTTTC
TRBV15,-,TRBJ2-6,TRBD1,CATSRGQGLGANVLTF,TGTGCCACCAGCAGAGGACAGGGCCTTGGGGCCAACGTCCTGACTTTC
TRBV9,few,TRBJ1-1,-,CASSPGPSHWEGEAFF,TGTGCCAGCAGCCCGGGACCGAGTCACTGGGAAGGGGAAGCTTTCTTT
TRBV4-3,-,TRBJ1-4,TRBD1,CASRDRVKNEKLFF,TGCGCCAGCCGGGACAGGGTAAAGAATGAAAAACTGTTTTTT
TRBV3-1,-,TRBJ2-5,-,CASSLPGSKETQYF,TGTGCCAGCAGCCTTCCAGGCTCAAAAGAGACCCAGTACTTC
TRBV7-9,-,TRBJ1-1,-,CASSLEGRTSMGTEAFF,TGTGCCAGCAGCTTAGAGGGTAGGACGTCTATGGGCACTGAAGCTTTCTTT
TRBV12-3/TRBV12-4,-,TRBJ2-1,TRBD2,CASSLSGGFSYNEQFF,TGTGCCAGCAGTCTGAGCGGGGGTTTCTCCTACAATGAGCAGTTCTTC
TRBV3-1,-,TRBJ1-4,-,CASSQKLLREKLFF,TGTGCCAGCAGCCAGAAACTTCTACGGGAAAAACTGTTTTTT
TRBV28,few,TRBJ2-3,-,CASSPQGGPTDTQYF,TGTGCCAGCAGTCCCCAAGGGGGACCCACAGATACGCAGTATTTT
TRBV29-1,few,TRBJ2-3,TRBD2,CSVELAGSGDTQYF,TGCAGCGTTGAACTAGCGGGGAGCGGAGATACGCAGTATTTT
TRBV5-1,few,TRBJ1-2,-,CASSPEPPGTANYGYTF,TGCGCCAGCAGCCCAGAACCCCCCGGGACGGCTAACTATGGCTACACCTTC
TRBV12-3/TRBV12-4,many,TRBJ1-5,TRBD1,CASSPAGGESNQPQHF,TGTGCCAGCAGTCCCGCAGGGGGCGAGAGCAATCAGCCCCAGCATTTT
TRBV28,-,TRBJ1-4,-,CASIQGRVNEKLFF,TGTGCCAGCATCCAGGGACGGGTTAATGAAAAACTGTTTTTT
TRBV7-3,-,TRBJ2-2,-,CASSPYQSLAGELFF,TGTGCCAGCAGCCCCTACCAATCACTAGCCGGGGAGCTGTTTTTT
TRBV6-5,few,TRBJ2-1,TRBD2,CASGTSGYNEQFF,TGTGCCAGCGGGACTAGCGGGTACAATGAGCAGTTCTTC
TRBV11-2,many,TRBJ1-4,-,CASSLGVVAGKAEKLFF,TGTGCCAGCAGCTTGGGTGTTGTGGCAGGAAAGGCTGAAAAACTGTTTTTT
TRBV12-3/TRBV12-4,-,TRBJ1-2,-,CASSQSGGYTF,TGTGCCAGCAGTCAGTCTGGCGGCTACACCTTC
TRBV28,few,TRBJ1-6,TRBD1,CASSHRQGGSPLHF,TGTGCCAGCAGTCACCGACAGGGCGGTTCACCCCTCCACTTT
TRBV5-1,-,TRBJ1-2,TRBD1,CASSPSWTGRNGYTF,TGCGCCAGCAGCCCTTCCTGGACAGGGAGGAATGGCTACACCTTC
TRBV12-3/TRBV12-4,-,TRBJ2-1,-,CASSSPRLTSPEQFF,TGTGCCAGCAGCTCCCCCCGGCTGACTAGTCCTGAGCAGTTCTTC
TRBV20-1,-,TRBJ2-1,-,CSARARARPNSNEQFF,TGCAGTGCTAGAGCCCGGGCCCGCCCAAACAGCAATGAGCAGTTCTTC
TRBV5-4,few,TRBJ1-1,TRBD1,CASSLQGVNTEAFF,TGTGCCAGCAGCTTGCAGGGGGTGAACACTGAAGCTTTCTTT
TRBV3-1,once,TRBJ2-1,-,CASSQGLQGMGNEQFF,TGTGCCAGCAGCCAAGGGTTGCAGGGGATGGGCAATGAGCAGTTCTTC
TRBV10-3,many,TRBJ2-1,TRBD1,CAISAGGEYNEQFF,TGTGCCATCAGTGCAGGGGGAGAATACAATGAGCAGTTCTTC
TRBV6-1,few,TRBJ2-4,-,CASSEEGITWDIQYF,TGTGCCAGCAGTGAAGAGGGGATTACTTGGGACATTCAGTACTTC
TRBV12-3/TRBV12-4,-,TRBJ1-5,-,CASSYHDSPSNQPQHF,TGTGCCAGCAGTTACCACGACAGCCCGAGCAATCAGCCCCAGCATTTT
TRBV4-3,-,TRBJ2-5,-,CASSQVGREETQYF,TGCGCCAGCAGCCAAGTGGGAAGGGAAGAGACCCAGTACTTC
TRBV5-1,many,TRBJ1-1,TRBD1,CASSLTAGGLNTEAFF,TGCGCCAGCAGCTTGACCGCAGGGGGTTTGAACACTGAAGCTTTCTTT
TRBV7-8,-,TRBJ2-5,-,CASIPPQTETQYF,TGTGCCAGCATTCCGCCACAGACGGAGACCCAGTACTTC
TRBV28,-,TRBJ1-4,-,CASSPQVGYNEKLFF,TGTGCCAGCAGTCCCCAGGTGGGGTATAATGAAAAACTGTTTTTT
TRBV29-1,-,TRBJ1-1,-,CSVDGGKFFF,TGCAGCGTTGACGGGGGGAAGTTTTTCTTT
TRBV27,few,TRBJ2-1,-,CASSLAPSTYNEQFF,TGTGCCAGCAGTTTAGCCCCCTCTACCTACAATGAGCAGTTCTTC
TRBV4-1,-,TRBJ1-2,-,CASSTRVVRTSHYGYTF,TGCGCCAGCAGCACGCGCGTCGTTAGGACCTCACACTATGGCTACACCTTC
TRBV5-1,-,TRBJ1-2,-,CASSTDPGGYTF,TGCGCCAGCAGCACGGACCCAGGGGGCTACACCTTC
TRBV6-2/TRBV6-3,-,TRBJ1-1,-,CASSYGLIGYEAFF,TGTGCCAGCAGTTACGGGTTGATAGGATACGAAGCTTTCTTT
TRBV20-1,-,TRBJ2-1,-,CSARDLGVSGSSPHYNEQFF,TGCAGTGCTAGAGATCTCGGGGTTAGCGGATCCTCCCCCCATTACAATGAGCAGTTCTTC
TRBV5-1,once,TRBJ2-7,-,CASSLRRTDPYEQYF,TGCGCCAGCAGCCTGCGACGGACGGATCCCTACGAGCAGTACTTC
TRBV20-1,-,TRBJ1-4,TRBD1,CSASDRATNEKLFF,TGCAGTGCCTCCGACAGGGCAACTAATGAAAAACTGTTTTTT
TRBV9,once,TRBJ2-1,-,CASSVGGALNYNEQFF,TGTGCCAGCAGCGTAGGAGGGGCGTTGAACTACAATGAGCAGTTCTTC